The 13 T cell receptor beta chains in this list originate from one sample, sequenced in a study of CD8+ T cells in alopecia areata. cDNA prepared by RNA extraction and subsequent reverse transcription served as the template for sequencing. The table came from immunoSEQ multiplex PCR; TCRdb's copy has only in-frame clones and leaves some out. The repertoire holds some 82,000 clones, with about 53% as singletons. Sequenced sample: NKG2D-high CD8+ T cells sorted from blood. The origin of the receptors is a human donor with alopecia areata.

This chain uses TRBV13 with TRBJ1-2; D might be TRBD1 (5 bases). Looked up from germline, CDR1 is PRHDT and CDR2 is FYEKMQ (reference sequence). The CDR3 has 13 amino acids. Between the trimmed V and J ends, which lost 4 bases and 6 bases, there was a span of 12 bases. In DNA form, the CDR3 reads TGTGCCAGCAGCTACCCCGGGGGGGATGGCTACACCTTC. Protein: CASSYPGGDGYTF.

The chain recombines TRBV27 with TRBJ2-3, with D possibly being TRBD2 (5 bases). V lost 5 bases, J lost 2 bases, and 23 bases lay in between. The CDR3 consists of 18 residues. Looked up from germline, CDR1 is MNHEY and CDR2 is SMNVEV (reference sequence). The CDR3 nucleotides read TGTGCCAGCAGTAATGTCCGAGTGGGCAGCGGCAACACAGATACGCAGTATTTT. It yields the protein CASSNVRVGSGNTDTQYF.

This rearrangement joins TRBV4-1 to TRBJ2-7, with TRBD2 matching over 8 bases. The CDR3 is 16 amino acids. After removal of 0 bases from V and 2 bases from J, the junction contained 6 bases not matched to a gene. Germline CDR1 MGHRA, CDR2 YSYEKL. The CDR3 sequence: CASSQEDREGTYEQYF. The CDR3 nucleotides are TGCGCCAGCAGCCAAGAGGACCGGGAGGGGACCTACGAGCAGTACTTC.

The CDR3: CAIGIKAGLGEQYF. CDR3 nucleotide sequence: TGTGCCATCGGAATAAAAGCGGGGTTGGGCGAGCAGTACTTC. The chain carries TRBV27 and TRBJ2-7, with 7 bases matching TRBD2. Trimming cost V 10 bases and J 6 bases; bases outside gene matches: 15. CDR1 MNHEY and CDR2 SMNVEV come from the germline V gene (reference sequence). The CDR3 extends over 14 amino acids.

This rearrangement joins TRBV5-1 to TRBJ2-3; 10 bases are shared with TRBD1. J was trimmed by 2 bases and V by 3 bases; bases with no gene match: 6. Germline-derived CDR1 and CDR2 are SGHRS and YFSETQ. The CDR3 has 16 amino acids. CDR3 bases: TGCGCCAGCAGCTCGGACAGGGGGTTATACACAGATACGCAGTATTTT. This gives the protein CASSSDRGLYTDTQYF.

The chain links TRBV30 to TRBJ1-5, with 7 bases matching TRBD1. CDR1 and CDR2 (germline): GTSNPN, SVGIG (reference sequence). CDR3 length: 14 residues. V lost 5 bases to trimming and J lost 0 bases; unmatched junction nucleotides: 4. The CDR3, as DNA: TGTGCCTGGGGGGACAGCGATAGCAATCAGCCCCAGCATTTT. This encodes CAWGDSDSNQPQHF.

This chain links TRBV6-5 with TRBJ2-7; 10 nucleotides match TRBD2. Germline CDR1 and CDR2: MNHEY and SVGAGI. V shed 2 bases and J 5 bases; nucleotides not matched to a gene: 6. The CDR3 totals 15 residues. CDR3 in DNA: TGTGCCAGCAGTTACACGGGACTAGCGACCCACGAGCAGTACTTC. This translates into CASSYTGLATHEQYF.

CDR3: CASSWPMASGANVLTF. The CDR3 bases are TGTGCCAGCAGTTGGCCGATGGCCTCTGGGGCCAACGTCCTGACTTTC. The chain carries TRBV6-6 and TRBJ2-6; the D is unclear. CDR1 MNHNY and CDR2 SVGAGI come from the germline V gene (reference sequence). V lost 4 bases, J lost 0 bases, and 10 bases lay in between. The length of the CDR3 is 16 residues.

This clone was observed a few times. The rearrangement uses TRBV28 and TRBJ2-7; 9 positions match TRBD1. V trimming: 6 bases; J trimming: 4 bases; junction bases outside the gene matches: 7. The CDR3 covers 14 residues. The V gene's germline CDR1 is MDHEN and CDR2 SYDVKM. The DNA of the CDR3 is TGTGCCAGCAGCTTTCGGGACAGGGAGTACGAGCAGTACTTC. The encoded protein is CASSFRDREYEQYF.

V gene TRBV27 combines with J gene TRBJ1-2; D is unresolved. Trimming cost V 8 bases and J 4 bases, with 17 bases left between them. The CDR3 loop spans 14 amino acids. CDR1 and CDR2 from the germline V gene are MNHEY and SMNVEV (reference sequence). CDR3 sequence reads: CASLPRGTSYGYTF. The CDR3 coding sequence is TGTGCCAGCCTACCCCGGGGAACCTCCTATGGCTACACCTTC.

The CDR3 bases are TGTGCCAGCAGTCCCGCCTGGACTGCTCAAGAGACCCAGTACTTC. Amino acid sequence: CASSPAWTAQETQYF. This rearrangement joins TRBV13 to TRBJ2-5, with D tentatively TRBD2 (5 bases). CDR3 size: 15 residues. CDR1 and CDR2 (germline): PRHDT, FYEKMQ (reference sequence). V was pared by 6 bases and J by 2 bases, with 16 bases between.

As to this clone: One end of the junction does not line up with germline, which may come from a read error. The CDR3 DNA reads as TGTGCCAGCTCCCCACCGGGACTAGCGGAGGACAATGAGCAGTTCTTC. Its protein is CASSPPGLAEDNEQFF. The chain combines TRBV18 with TRBJ2-1, with TRBD2 matching over 11 bases. Germline V CDR1 and CDR2: KGHSH, LQKENI. This CDR3 has 16 residues.

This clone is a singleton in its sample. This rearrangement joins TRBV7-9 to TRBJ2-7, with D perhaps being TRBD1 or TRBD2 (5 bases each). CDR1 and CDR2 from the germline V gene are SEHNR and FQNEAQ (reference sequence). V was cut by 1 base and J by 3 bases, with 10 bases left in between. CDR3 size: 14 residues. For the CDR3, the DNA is TGTGCCAGCAGCTTAGGGGACGGTGGCTACGAGCAGTACTTC. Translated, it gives CASSLGDGGYEQYF.